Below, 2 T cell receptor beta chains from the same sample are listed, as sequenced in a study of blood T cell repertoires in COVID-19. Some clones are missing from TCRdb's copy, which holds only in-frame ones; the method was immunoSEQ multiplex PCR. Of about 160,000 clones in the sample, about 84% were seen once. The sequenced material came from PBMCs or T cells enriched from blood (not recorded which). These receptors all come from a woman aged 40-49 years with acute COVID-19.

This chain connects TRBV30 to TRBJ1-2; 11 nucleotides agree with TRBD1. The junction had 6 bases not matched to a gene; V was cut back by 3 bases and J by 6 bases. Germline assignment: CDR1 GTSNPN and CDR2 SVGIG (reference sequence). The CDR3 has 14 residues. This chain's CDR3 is CAWRAGTGGNGYTF. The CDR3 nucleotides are TGTGCCTGGAGGGCCGGGACAGGGGGTAATGGCTACACCTTC.

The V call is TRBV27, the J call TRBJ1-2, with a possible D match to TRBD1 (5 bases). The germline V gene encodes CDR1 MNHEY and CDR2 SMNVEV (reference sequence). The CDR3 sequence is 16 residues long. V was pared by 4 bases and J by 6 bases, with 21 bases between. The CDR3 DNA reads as TGTGCCAGCAGTTCTACCCACCTTAGACAGTCAAATGGCTACACCTTC. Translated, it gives CASSSTHLRQSNGYTF.